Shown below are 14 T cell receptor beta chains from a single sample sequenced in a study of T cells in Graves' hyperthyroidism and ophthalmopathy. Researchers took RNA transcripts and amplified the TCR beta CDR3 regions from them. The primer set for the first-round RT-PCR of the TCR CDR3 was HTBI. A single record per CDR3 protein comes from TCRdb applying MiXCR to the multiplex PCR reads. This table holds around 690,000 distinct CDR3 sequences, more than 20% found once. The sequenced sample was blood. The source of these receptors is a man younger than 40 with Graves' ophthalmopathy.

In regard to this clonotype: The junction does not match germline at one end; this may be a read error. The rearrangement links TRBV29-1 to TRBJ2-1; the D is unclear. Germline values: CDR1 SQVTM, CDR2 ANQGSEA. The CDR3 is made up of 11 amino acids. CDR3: CSVEGPNGQFF. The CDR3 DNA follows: TGCAGCGTTGAAGGGCCCAATGGGCAGTTCTTC.

CDR3 bases: TGCAGTGCTAGTGTGGACCCCTCCTCCTACGAGCAGTACTTC. Translated, it gives CSASVDPSSYEQYF. This sequence joins TRBV20-1 and TRBJ2-7; D unclear. V was trimmed by 3 bases and J by 0 bases, leaving 12 bases between them. Germline CDR1 reads DFQATT; CDR2 reads SNEGSKA (reference sequence). This CDR3 is built from 14 residues.

The CDR3 loop reads CASSQDTGTKNTGELFF. The CDR3, as DNA: TGCGCCAGCAGCCAAGATACCGGGACCAAGAACACCGGGGAGCTGTTTTTT. The J gene is TRBJ2-2, the V gene TRBV4-1; perhaps D is TRBD1 or TRBD2 (5 bases each). CDR1 is MGHRA, CDR2 YSYEKL, per germline. The CDR3 has 17 residues. The V gene lost 0 bases and the J gene lost 1 base, with 12 bases spanning the gap.

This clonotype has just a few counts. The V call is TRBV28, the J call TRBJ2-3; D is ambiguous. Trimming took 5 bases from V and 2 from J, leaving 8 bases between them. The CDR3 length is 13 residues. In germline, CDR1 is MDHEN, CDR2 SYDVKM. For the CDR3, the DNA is TGTGCCAGCAGTCGATCCTTCACAGATACGCAGTATTTT. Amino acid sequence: CASSRSFTDTQYF.

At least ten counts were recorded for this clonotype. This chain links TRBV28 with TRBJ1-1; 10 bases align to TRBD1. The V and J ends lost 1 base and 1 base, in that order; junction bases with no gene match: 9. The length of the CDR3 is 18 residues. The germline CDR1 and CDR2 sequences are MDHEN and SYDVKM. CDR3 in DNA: TGTGCCAGCAGTTTATCGGGACAGGGGAGGGGACCGAACACTGAAGCTTTCTTT. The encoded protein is CASSLSGQGRGPNTEAFF.

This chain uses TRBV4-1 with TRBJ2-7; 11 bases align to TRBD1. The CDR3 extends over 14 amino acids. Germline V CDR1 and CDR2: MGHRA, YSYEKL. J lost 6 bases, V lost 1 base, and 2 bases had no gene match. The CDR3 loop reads CASSQGTGGTEQYF. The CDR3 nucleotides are TGCGCCAGCAGCCAAGGGACAGGGGGCACCGAGCAGTACTTC.

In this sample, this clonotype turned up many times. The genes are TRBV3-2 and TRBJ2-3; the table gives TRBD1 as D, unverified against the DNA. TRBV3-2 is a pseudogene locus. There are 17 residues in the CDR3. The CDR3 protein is CASSQTNPGQSTDTQYF. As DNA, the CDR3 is TGTGCCAGCAGCCAGACCAACCCGGGACAGAGCACAGATACGCAGTATTTT.

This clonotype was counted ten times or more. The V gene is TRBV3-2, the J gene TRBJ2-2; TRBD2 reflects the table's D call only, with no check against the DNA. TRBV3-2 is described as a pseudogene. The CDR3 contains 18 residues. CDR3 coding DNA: TGTGCCAGCAGCCAAGAAGGTTGGAGCGGGAGAGGGACCGGGGAGCTGTTTTTT. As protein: CASSQEGWSGRGTGELFF.

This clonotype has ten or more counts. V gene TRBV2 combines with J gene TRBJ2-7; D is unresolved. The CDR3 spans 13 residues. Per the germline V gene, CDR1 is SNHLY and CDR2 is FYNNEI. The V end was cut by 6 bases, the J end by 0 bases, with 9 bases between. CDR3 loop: CASSTAPSYEQYF. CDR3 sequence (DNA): TGTGCCAGCAGCACCGCGCCCTCCTACGAGCAGTACTTC.

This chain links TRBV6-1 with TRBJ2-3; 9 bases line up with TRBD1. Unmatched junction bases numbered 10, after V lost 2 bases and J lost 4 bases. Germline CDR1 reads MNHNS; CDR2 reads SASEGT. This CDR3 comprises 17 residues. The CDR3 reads CASSEYDRGVVADTQYF. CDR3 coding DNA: TGTGCCAGCAGTGAATATGACAGGGGGGTTGTCGCAGATACGCAGTATTTT.

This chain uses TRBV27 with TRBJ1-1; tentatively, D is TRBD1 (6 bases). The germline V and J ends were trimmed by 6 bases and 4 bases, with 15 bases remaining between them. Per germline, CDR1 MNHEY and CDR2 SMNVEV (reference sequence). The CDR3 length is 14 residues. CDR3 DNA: TGTGCCAGCAGCTTCCAGGGGATCGCCACTGAAGCTTTCTTT. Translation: CASSFQGIATEAFF.

CDR3 sequence (DNA): TGTGCCAGCAGTGAACTACTAGGGTTGACAGATACGCAGTATTTT. Its protein product is CASSELLGLTDTQYF. The V and J genes are TRBV6-1 and TRBJ2-3; D perhaps matches TRBD2 (5 bases). The V end lost 2 bases, the J end lost 3 bases, and 12 bases lay between the germline ends. This CDR3 has 15 residues. The germline CDR1 and CDR2 sequences are MNHNS and SASEGT.

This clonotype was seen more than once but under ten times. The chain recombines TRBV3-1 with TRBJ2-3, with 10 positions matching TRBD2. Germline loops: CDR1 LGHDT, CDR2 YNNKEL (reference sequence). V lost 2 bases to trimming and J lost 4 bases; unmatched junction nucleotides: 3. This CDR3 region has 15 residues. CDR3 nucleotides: TGTGCCAGCAGCCAACTAGCGGGAGTTGCAGATACGCAGTATTTT. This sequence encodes CASSQLAGVADTQYF.

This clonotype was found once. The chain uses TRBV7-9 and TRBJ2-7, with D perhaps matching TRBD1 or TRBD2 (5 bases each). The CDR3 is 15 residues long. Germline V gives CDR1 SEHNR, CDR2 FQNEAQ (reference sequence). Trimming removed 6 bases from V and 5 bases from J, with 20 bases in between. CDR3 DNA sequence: TGTGCCAGCAGAAGTGGGACCAAGCTAGTGGACGAGCAGTACTTC. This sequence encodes CASRSGTKLVDEQYF.